These 18 T cell receptor beta chains share one sample of origin, sequenced in a study of blood T cells in healthy people across ages. A second PCR of 7 to 11 cycles used a sample-barcoded 5' primer and a J-beta primer mix. One entry per CDR3 protein results from TCRdb running MiXCR on the 5' RACE reads. The sample yields roughly 700,000 distinct CDR3 sequences, roughly 32% seen once. The material sequenced was blood. These receptors were taken from a woman older than 75 in good health.

This clonotype was found many times. The rearrangement links TRBV15 to TRBJ2-1, with TRBD2 identical over 10 bases. This CDR3 spans 16 amino acids. Trimming at V came to 1 base and at J to 6 bases, leaving 6 bases not matched to a gene. Germline CDR1 LNHNV, CDR2 YYDKDF (reference sequence). This CDR3 is CATSRARVAGGNEQFF. DNA for the CDR3: TGTGCCACCAGCAGAGCCAGGGTAGCGGGGGGCAATGAGCAGTTCTTC. Filled out from reference TRBV15 and TRBJ2-1, the complete variable domain reads DAMVIQNPRYQVTQFGKPVTLSCSQTLNHNVMYWYQQKSSQAPKLLFHYYDKDFNNEADTPDNFQSRRPNTSFCFLDIRSPGLGDTAMYLCATSRARVAGGNEQFFGPGTRLTVL.

A note on this clonotype: A much larger clone sits a single nucleotide away, making a read error possible. The genes are TRBV20-1 and TRBJ2-7, with 11 bases matching TRBD2. CDR1 and CDR2 (germline): DFQATT, SNEGSKA (reference sequence). V shed 6 bases, J shed 6 bases, and the junction held 13 bases outside the gene matches. There are 15 residues in the CDR3. The CDR3 DNA reads TGCAGTGCAATCCCGACTAGCGGGGTTCCCTGCGAGCAGTACTTC. It codes for CSAIPTSGVPCEQYF.

With respect to this clonotype: A much larger clone is a single base away; this may be a read error. The J gene is TRBJ2-7, the V gene TRBV14; 9 bases align to TRBD2. Germline assignment: CDR1 SGHDN and CDR2 FVKESK. V trimming: 4 bases; J trimming: 7 bases; junction bases outside the gene matches: 11. The CDR3 extends over 15 amino acids. The CDR3 reads CASSPLAGVYNEQYF. CDR3 DNA: TGTGCCAGCAGCCCATTAGCGGGGGTCTACAATGAGCAGTACTTC.

The rearrangement joins TRBV20-1 to TRBJ2-5, with 7 nucleotides matching TRBD2. V lost 3 bases to trimming and J lost 2 bases; unmatched junction nucleotides: 9. The germline V gene has CDR1 DFQATT and CDR2 SNEGSKA (reference sequence). This CDR3 contains 15 residues. CDR3 sequence reads: CSARRELLLQETQYF. DNA of the CDR3: TGCAGTGCTAGGCGGGAGTTACTTCTTCAAGAGACCCAGTACTTC.

This clonotype came up many times. This chain joins TRBV5-1 and TRBJ2-1; no clear D gene. Per the germline V gene, CDR1 is SGHRS and CDR2 is YFSETQ. Deletions cut 1 base from V and 5 bases from J, with 7 bases between. This CDR3 region has 13 residues. CDR3 in amino acids: CASSLQLNNEQFF. CDR3 DNA sequence: TGCGCCAGCAGCTTGCAGTTAAACAATGAGCAGTTCTTC. The full variable domain, its missing parts supplied by reference TRBV5-1 and TRBJ2-1, is KAGVTQTPRYLIKTRGQQVTLSCSPISGHRSVSWYQQTPGQGLQFLFEYFSETQRNKGNFPGRFSGRQFSNSRSEMNVSTLELGDSALYLCASSLQLNNEQFFGPGTRLTVL.

The chain carries TRBV12-3 or TRBV12-4 and TRBJ2-4; 12 bases are a match to TRBD2. V was pared by 1 base and J by 8 bases, with 9 bases of the junction left unmatched. This CDR3 comprises 17 residues. CDR3 sequence: CASSLEFPSGRAYIQYF. The CDR3 region has the DNA TGTGCCAGCAGTTTAGAGTTCCCTAGCGGGAGGGCCTACATTCAGTACTTC.

This clonotype was seen at least ten times. The V call is TRBV6-2 or TRBV6-3, the J call TRBJ1-2; TRBD1 matches at 8 bases. Germline lookup yields CDR1 MNHEY and CDR2 SVGEGT. V was pared by 2 bases and J by 5 bases, with 4 bases of the junction left unmatched. The CDR3 consists of 14 residues. The CDR3 protein is CASSYGWTGYGYTF. The DNA of the CDR3 is TGTGCCAGCAGTTACGGCTGGACAGGGTATGGCTACACCTTC.

This rearrangement joins TRBV5-1 to TRBJ2-1; 9 nucleotides match TRBD1. Germline V CDR1 and CDR2: SGHRS, YFSETQ. V gave up 5 bases and J gave up 6 bases; unmatched junction bases: 6. CDR3 length: 14 amino acids. The CDR3 sequence: CASRRDRVSNEQFF. CDR3 DNA sequence: TGCGCCAGCAGACGGGACAGGGTCTCCAATGAGCAGTTCTTC. The full variable domain, rest sourced from reference TRBV5-1 and TRBJ2-1, is KAGVTQTPRYLIKTRGQQVTLSCSPISGHRSVSWYQQTPGQGLQFLFEYFSETQRNKGNFPGRFSGRQFSNSRSEMNVSTLELGDSALYLCASRRDRVSNEQFFGPGTRLTVL.

The chain recombines TRBV20-1 with TRBJ1-1; D is undetermined. Per germline, CDR1 DFQATT and CDR2 SNEGSKA (reference sequence). The CDR3 covers 11 residues. Between the trimmed V and J ends, which lost 7 bases and 5 bases, there was a span of 11 bases. The CDR3 DNA follows: TGCAGTGTTGCCGACGAGACTGAAGCTTTCTTT. Its translation is CSVADETEAFF.

This clonotype was seen at least ten times. The DNA for the CDR3 is TGTGCCAGCAGCTTAACCCCCGGTCGTACGGGAGAGACCCAGTACTTC. Encoded protein: CASSLTPGRTGETQYF. The gene calls are TRBV9 and TRBJ2-5; D is undetermined. This CDR3 comprises 16 residues. Looked up from germline, CDR1 is SGDLS and CDR2 is YYNGEE. The V gene lost 4 bases and the J gene lost 4 bases, with 20 bases spanning the gap.

At least ten counts were recorded for this clonotype. The CDR3 DNA reads as TGTGCCAGCAGCTTCCGGACAGGTCTCTACGAGCAGTACTTC. It yields the protein CASSFRTGLYEQYF. The gene calls are TRBV28 and TRBJ2-7; 7 positions match TRBD1. There are 14 residues in the CDR3. Germline CDR1 and CDR2: MDHEN and SYDVKM. V was clipped by 6 bases and J by 3 bases; unmatched bases: 8. Drawing the rest from reference TRBV28 and TRBJ2-7, the complete variable domain is DVKVTQSSRYLVKRTGEKVFLECVQDMDHENMFWYRQDPGLGLRLIYFSYDVKMKEKGDIPEGYSVSREKKERFSLILESASTNQTSMYLCASSFRTGLYEQYFGPGTRLTVT.

This clonotype was found many times. The chain employs TRBV6-1 and TRBJ2-7, with D possibly matching TRBD1 (5 bases). V was clipped by 5 bases and J by 0 bases, with 14 bases between them. CDR3 length equals 15 residues. Germline CDR1 and CDR2: MNHNS and SASEGT. The CDR3 nucleotides are TGTGCCAGCAGTCGTATAGGGGTTTTCTCCTACGAGCAGTACTTC. Its translation: CASSRIGVFSYEQYF.

With regard to this clonotype: A much more abundant neighbour one base away suggests this may be a read error. This rearrangement joins TRBV6-5 to TRBJ2-5; 10 positions match TRBD1. Germline lookup yields CDR1 MNHEY and CDR2 SVGAGI. Trimming at V came to 6 bases and at J to 11 bases, leaving 9 bases not matched to a gene. This CDR3 is 13 amino acids long. As DNA, the CDR3 is TGTGCCAGCAGCCTCGGACAGGGGGTTGAACAGTACTTC. Translated, it gives CASSLGQGVEQYF.

This chain joins TRBV6-6 and TRBJ2-2, with a weak D call TRBD2 (5 bases). Germline loops: CDR1 MNHNY, CDR2 SVGAGI (reference sequence). This CDR3 contains 15 residues. Trimming left V 0 bases short and J 5 bases short, with 10 bases between. The CDR3 protein is CASSYSVPGTGELFF. DNA of the CDR3: TGTGCCAGCAGTTACTCGGTTCCGGGGACCGGGGAGCTGTTTTTT.

This clonotype was seen a handful of times. The gene calls are TRBV12-3 or TRBV12-4 and TRBJ2-2, with D maybe TRBD1 (5 bases). Trimming took 7 bases from V and 0 from J, leaving 15 bases between them. The CDR3 length is 16 residues. In nucleotides, the CDR3 is TGTGCCAGCATTTCCAGGGTAGCCCCGAACACCGGGGAGCTGTTTTTT. It specifies CASISRVAPNTGELFF.

In this sample, this clonotype turned up a few times. The chain recombines TRBV25-1 with TRBJ2-1; D unclear. The length of the CDR3 is 15 residues. Looked up from germline, CDR1 is MGHDK and CDR2 is SYGVNS. V gave up 4 bases and J gave up 0 bases, with 10 bases separating them. CDR3 sequence: CASSGATRSYNEQFF. In DNA form, the CDR3 reads TGTGCCAGCAGTGGGGCTACCCGCTCCTACAATGAGCAGTTCTTC.

V is TRBV7-3 and J is TRBJ1-1, with D perhaps TRBD1 (6 bases). Germline V gene sequence: CDR1 SGHTA, CDR2 FQGTGA. The V gene lost 9 bases and the J gene lost 1 base, with 12 bases spanning the gap. The CDR3 loop spans 13 amino acids. CDR3 loop: CASSKGGNTEAFF. The CDR3 region has the DNA TGTGCCAGTTCCAAGGGGGGGAACACTGAAGCTTTCTTT.

About this clonotype: Given a much more abundant clone one base away, this may be a read error. The chain employs TRBV5-1 and TRBJ2-1; D not certain. Germline-derived CDR1 and CDR2 are SGHRS and YFSETQ. There are 12 residues in the CDR3. Trimming shortened V by 5 bases and J by 7 bases, and 10 bases separated the two germline ends. CDR3 sequence (DNA): TGCGCCAGCAGGCCTGAAAGTAATGAGCAGTTCTTC. It translates to CASRPESNEQFF.